This T cell receptor (beta chain) was sequenced for a study of graft-versus-host responses after intestinal transplantation. This table comes from immunoSEQ multiplex PCR, and its TCRdb copy is limited to in-frame clones, with some not included. The table has approximately 90,000 clones, roughly 80% seen once. The CDR3 covers 15 residues. The J segment lost 7 bases and the V segment lost 3 bases, leaving 11 bases of the junction unmatched. Germline lookup yields CDR1 SGHRS and CDR2 YFSETQ. Overall study findings and caveats: Recipient bone marrow held GvH clones, some seen earlier in ileum or blood. Allografts carried high graft-versus-host to host-versus-graft clonal ratios in patients having graft-donor T cell macrochimerism.

This clone was counted once. Its antigen is as yet unknown. The material was unstimulated CD4+ T cells sorted from spleen or lymph node cells, obtained before intestinal transplant. The TCR originated in a human donor who received an intestinal transplant. The chain couples TRBV5-1 to TRBJ1-1; 8 nucleotides line up with TRBD1. The CDR3 DNA follows: TGCGCCAGCAGCTCTCTCCCCAGGGGGCGTAATGAAGCTTTCTTT. Translated: CASSSLPRGRNEAFF.